This is a list of T cell receptor beta chains from one sample in a study of blood T cell repertoires in COVID-19. Clones were sequenced by immunoSEQ multiplex PCR, and TCRdb holds only the in-frame ones, with some missing. Among under 200,000 clones, approximately 84% were seen once, and the ten largest hold around 4.9%. Sequenced sample: peripheral blood. The receptors derive from a woman older than 75 with acute or convalescent COVID-19. The CDR3 runs from the conserved cysteine through the conserved F or W. Fields, in order: V gene, J gene, CDR3 length, clone size, CDR3 protein. Clone size appears in some rows only: once, few, many, or a class for an expanded clone.

v_gene: TRBV7-2
j_gene: TRBJ1-1
len: 15
abundance: NA
CDR3aa: CASSLEGGRGTEAFF

v_gene: TRBV6-6
j_gene: TRBJ1-6
len: 15
abundance: NA
CDR3aa: CASSYIQGADSPLHF

v_gene: TRBV6-5
j_gene: TRBJ2-7
len: 15
abundance: once
CDR3aa: CASSYLGSSSYEQYF

v_gene: TRBV4-3
j_gene: TRBJ2-2
len: 17
abundance: NA
CDR3aa: CASSHLPWTTNTGELFF

v_gene: TRBV3-1/TRBV3-2
j_gene: TRBJ2-1
len: 13
abundance: NA
CDR3aa: CASSPGSYNEQFF

v_gene: TRBV18
j_gene: TRBJ2-3
len: 15
abundance: few
CDR3aa: CASSLLAGWADTQYF

v_gene: TRBV7-2
j_gene: TRBJ2-3
len: 16
abundance: NA
CDR3aa: CASSSLGPGVSDTQYF

v_gene: TRBV10-3
j_gene: TRBJ2-7
len: 13
abundance: NA
CDR3aa: CAIMQGAPYEQYF

v_gene: TRBV5-1
j_gene: TRBJ2-1
len: 16
abundance: NA
CDR3aa: CASSSTGLAGINEQFF

v_gene: TRBV5-1
j_gene: TRBJ1-5
len: 13
abundance: NA
CDR3aa: CASSAGQNQPQHF

v_gene: TRBV5-1
j_gene: TRBJ2-3
len: 15
abundance: once
CDR3aa: CASSSTGGTTDTQYF

v_gene: TRBV5-6
j_gene: TRBJ2-1
len: 14
abundance: NA
CDR3aa: CASSWGTSRGEQFF

v_gene: TRBV7-8
j_gene: TRBJ1-2
len: 16
abundance: NA
CDR3aa: CASSLNLGLFNYGYTF

v_gene: TRBV12-3/TRBV12-4
j_gene: TRBJ2-5
len: 13
abundance: NA
CDR3aa: CASSQLAEETQYF

v_gene: TRBV18
j_gene: TRBJ2-7
len: 14
abundance: NA
CDR3aa: CASSRTSGTYEQYF

v_gene: TRBV4-1
j_gene: TRBJ2-1
len: 16
abundance: NA
CDR3aa: CASSPSGVVSYNEQFF

v_gene: TRBV19
j_gene: TRBJ1-1
len: 18
abundance: once
CDR3aa: CASSFPLTGVGRNTEAFF

v_gene: TRBV10-3
j_gene: TRBJ1-2
len: 14
abundance: NA
CDR3aa: CAISPGQGVYGYTF

v_gene: TRBV9
j_gene: TRBJ1-2
len: 13
abundance: NA
CDR3aa: CASSVVGEGGYTF

v_gene: TRBV3-1/TRBV3-2
j_gene: TRBJ1-1
len: 12
abundance: NA
CDR3aa: CASGGVNTEAFF

v_gene: TRBV7-2
j_gene: TRBJ1-5
len: 15
abundance: NA
CDR3aa: CASSFSTGNRQPQHF

v_gene: TRBV7-2
j_gene: TRBJ2-7
len: 15
abundance: once
CDR3aa: CASSYVSGSSVEQYF

v_gene: TRBV7-9
j_gene: TRBJ1-6
len: 15
abundance: NA
CDR3aa: CASRGGGPYNSPLHF

v_gene: TRBV18
j_gene: TRBJ2-4
len: 13
abundance: NA
CDR3aa: CASSLGSEGIQYF

v_gene: TRBV11-3
j_gene: TRBJ2-7
len: 12
abundance: NA
CDR3aa: CASSLGGSEQYF

v_gene: TRBV11-3
j_gene: TRBJ2-1
len: 17
abundance: NA
CDR3aa: CASSLDRAGVSYNEQFF

v_gene: TRBV5-1
j_gene: TRBJ2-1
len: 16
abundance: NA
CDR3aa: CASSWGGSGGYNEQFF

v_gene: TRBV6-5
j_gene: TRBJ1-6
len: 14
abundance: NA
CDR3aa: CASSLDNLGNPLHF

v_gene: TRBV4-1
j_gene: TRBJ2-5
len: 14
abundance: NA
CDR3aa: CASSLTSITETQYF

v_gene: TRBV28
j_gene: TRBJ1-2
len: 17
abundance: NA
CDR3aa: CASSPSPGTDGVRGYTF

v_gene: TRBV6-5
j_gene: TRBJ2-4
len: 15
abundance: NA
CDR3aa: CASSYGGEGKNIQYF

v_gene: TRBV4-3
j_gene: TRBJ2-7
len: 14
abundance: NA
CDR3aa: CASSLGPGLGEQYF

v_gene: TRBV16
j_gene: TRBJ2-1
len: 16
abundance: NA
CDR3aa: CASSQFTSGSNNEQFF

v_gene: TRBV7-2
j_gene: TRBJ1-1
len: 14
abundance: NA
CDR3aa: CASSLGQGNTEAFF

v_gene: TRBV13
j_gene: TRBJ1-2
len: 16
abundance: NA
CDR3aa: CASSLQTRTGRDGYTF

v_gene: TRBV6-1
j_gene: TRBJ1-5
len: 15
abundance: few
CDR3aa: CASSEAGQGAQPQHF

v_gene: TRBV27
j_gene: TRBJ1-5
len: 17
abundance: NA
CDR3aa: CASSPRDSSYSNQPQHF

v_gene: TRBV7-6
j_gene: TRBJ2-3
len: 19
abundance: many
CDR3aa: CASSGLPGLAGGSLYTQYF

v_gene: TRBV4-1
j_gene: TRBJ1-5
len: 13
abundance: few
CDR3aa: CASCPLTGLPQHF

v_gene: TRBV27
j_gene: TRBJ2-7
len: 13
abundance: once
CDR3aa: CASSLRQGYEQYF

v_gene: TRBV3-1/TRBV3-2
j_gene: TRBJ2-3
len: 14
abundance: NA
CDR3aa: CASSQTRGSDTQYF

v_gene: TRBV6-5
j_gene: TRBJ2-5
len: 15
abundance: NA
CDR3aa: CASSYAVWRQETQYF

v_gene: TRBV7-9
j_gene: TRBJ2-5
len: 15
abundance: NA
CDR3aa: CASSIPGLGGETQYF

v_gene: TRBV7-6
j_gene: TRBJ2-7
len: 14
abundance: NA
CDR3aa: CASSLGTGASEQYF

v_gene: TRBV28
j_gene: TRBJ1-1
len: 14
abundance: NA
CDR3aa: CASGPGVPEHEAFF

v_gene: TRBV6-2/TRBV6-3
j_gene: TRBJ1-1
len: 19
abundance: NA
CDR3aa: CASSYRWTGGNPTNTEAFF

v_gene: TRBV7-2
j_gene: TRBJ2-1
len: 18
abundance: NA
CDR3aa: CASSDRTSGIVSYNEQFF

v_gene: TRBV5-1
j_gene: TRBJ2-7
len: 16
abundance: NA
CDR3aa: CASSLARFGKHDEQYF

v_gene: TRBV5-1
j_gene: TRBJ1-2
len: 14
abundance: NA
CDR3aa: CASSLDTGGYGYTF

v_gene: TRBV24-1
j_gene: TRBJ2-1
len: 16
abundance: NA
CDR3aa: CATSDSDRGRFNEQFF

v_gene: TRBV11-2
j_gene: TRBJ1-3
len: 12
abundance: once
CDR3aa: CASSLVGATIYF

v_gene: TRBV7-3
j_gene: TRBJ2-1
len: 16
abundance: NA
CDR3aa: CASSLRGQGAFNEQFF

v_gene: TRBV7-2
j_gene: TRBJ2-1
len: 19
abundance: NA
CDR3aa: CASSLLFSDSGLELNEQFF

v_gene: TRBV18
j_gene: TRBJ2-7
len: 14
abundance: NA
CDR3aa: CASRIQAGSHEQYF

v_gene: TRBV7-6
j_gene: TRBJ2-7
len: 13
abundance: NA
CDR3aa: CASSLATFHEQYF

v_gene: TRBV7-2
j_gene: TRBJ2-4
len: 17
abundance: NA
CDR3aa: CASSLRSAGVAGNIQYF

v_gene: TRBV9
j_gene: TRBJ2-2
len: 14
abundance: few
CDR3aa: CARRQGSGTGELFF